This TCR beta chain was documented in a study of blood T cell repertoires in COVID-19. About the study: The analysed material was cDNA or gDNA that came from T cells, B-cell-depleted T cells, or PBMCs.

Trimming pared 0 bases from V and 0 bases from J, leaving 3 bases between. Per germline, CDR1 SGHNT and CDR2 YENEEA. The CDR3 runs to 13 residues. Participant-given clinical history determined each cohort assignment. Data came from immunoSEQ multiplex PCR; TCRdb stores just in-frame clones and leaves some out. The sample lists 220,000 or so clones, around 90% occurring once. The chain links TRBV11-3 to TRBJ2-7; D not resolved. The material sequenced was PBMCs or T cells enriched from blood (not recorded which). The receptor comes from a man in his forties or fifties who had been exposed to COVID-19. CDR3 protein: CASSLDSSYEQYF. The CDR3 bases are TGTGCCAGCAGCTTAGACAGCTCCTACGAGCAGTACTTC.